This paragraph covers one TCR beta chain sequence. V was shortened by 2 bases and J by 0 bases, with 5 bases between the two germline ends. The length of the CDR3 is 14 residues. Germline-derived CDR1 and CDR2 are SGHAT and FQNNGV. Original methodology: Estimation of nucleated cell counts was performed using reference gene primer amplification. The data were produced by immunoSEQ multiplex PCR, yet TCRdb's version contains in-frame clones alone and is incomplete. V, J and clone size are those of that table, while D and trimming were read from the DNA. The repertoire holds approximately 140,000 clones, with approximately 80% as singletons. The data are from a study of blood T cell repertoires in COVID-19. The wider study: The study drew acute and convalescent COVID-19 samples from the United States, Italy and Spain.

This chain uses TRBV11-2 with TRBJ1-3; D is unresolved. This receptor was identified in a human donor in a cohort sampled during active COVID-19. Material for sequencing was peripheral blood. DNA for the CDR3: TGTGCCAGCAGCTTACAGGTCTCTGGAAACACCATATATTTT. Its translation is CASSLQVSGNTIYF.